These 30 T cell receptor beta chains share one sample of origin, sequenced in a study of T cells in Graves' hyperthyroidism and ophthalmopathy. RNA transcripts yielded amplified TCR beta CDR3 regions. HTBI primers were employed in a first-round RT-PCR of the TCR CDR3. MiXCR was run by TCRdb on the multiplex PCR reads, yielding one entry per CDR3 protein. The sample has around 340,000 distinct CDR3 sequences, about a sixth seen once. The sample comprised blood. The source of these receptors is a woman aged 25-40 years with Graves' hyperthyroidism that later progressed to Graves' ophthalmopathy.

This clonotype has ten or more counts. This chain joins TRBV27 and TRBJ1-4, with no clear D. CDR3 length equals 13 residues. The germline V gene encodes CDR1 MNHEY and CDR2 SMNVEV (reference sequence). Trimming shortened V by 8 bases and J by 8 bases, and 15 bases separated the two germline ends. The CDR3 DNA follows: TGTGCCAGCCGACCGGCGGAAGGGGAAAAACTGTTTTTT. Amino acid sequence: CASRPAEGEKLFF. The whole variable domain, remainder taken from reference TRBV27 and TRBJ1-4, is EAQVTQNPRYLITVTGKKLTVTCSQNMNHEYMSWYRQDPGLGLRQIYYSMNVEVTDKGDVPEGYKVSRKEKRNFPLILESPSPNQTSLYFCASRPAEGEKLFFGSGTQLSVL.

V and J are TRBV19 and TRBJ2-7, with a tentative D call TRBD1 (5 bases). This CDR3 comprises 15 residues. Germline V gene lookup returns CDR1 LNHDA and CDR2 SQIVND (reference sequence). The V end was cut by 2 bases, the J end by 2 bases, with 13 bases between. Here the CDR3 DNA reads TGTGCCAGTAGTATATCGGGCAGGGCAGCCTACGAGCAGTACTTC. Amino acids: CASSISGRAAYEQYF.

This clonotype was counted a few times. The chain employs TRBV3-1 and TRBJ1-2; no clear D gene. V lost 1 base to trimming and J lost 0 bases, with 6 bases between them. The CDR3 extends over 14 amino acids. Germline V gene data show CDR1 as LGHDT and CDR2 as YNNKEL (reference sequence). This CDR3 reads CASSQAQSNYGYTF. Here the CDR3 DNA reads TGTGCCAGCAGCCAAGCCCAGTCTAACTATGGCTACACCTTC.

This clonotype has more than one count but fewer than ten. The chain recombines TRBV20-1 with TRBJ2-7; 7 bases match TRBD2. The germline V gene encodes CDR1 DFQATT and CDR2 SNEGSKA (reference sequence). After removal of 0 bases from V and 2 bases from J, the junction contained 4 bases not matched to a gene. The CDR3 sequence is 14 residues long. Here the CDR3 DNA reads TGCAGTGCTAGAGATAGAGGGAGGGCCTACGAGCAGTACTTC. This translates into CSARDRGRAYEQYF.

This clonotype has a count of ten or more. The chain has TRBV6-1 and TRBJ2-2; D is unresolved. V was shortened by 6 bases and J by 5 bases, with 10 bases between the two germline ends. Germline V gives CDR1 MNHNS, CDR2 SASEGT. The CDR3 totals 13 residues. The CDR3 here is CASRSSPTGELFF. DNA of the CDR3: TGTGCCAGCAGGTCGTCCCCAACCGGGGAGCTGTTTTTT.

Details on this clonotype: Compared with germline, one end of the junction differs, possibly owing to a read error. The J gene is TRBJ2-7, the V gene TRBV18; 10 bases are shared with TRBD2. Looked up from germline, CDR1 is KGHSH and CDR2 is LQKENI. This CDR3 is 16 amino acids long. The chain's CDR3 is CVSLPSSLAGVNEQYF. In DNA form, the CDR3 reads TGTGTCAGCTTACCATCGTCCCTAGCGGGAGTAAATGAGCAGTACTTC. The whole variable domain, remainder taken from reference TRBV18 and TRBJ2-7, is NAGVMQNPRHLVRRRGQEARLRCSPMKGHSHVYWYRQLPEEGLKFMVYLQKENIIDESGMPKERFSAEFPKEGPSILRIQQVVRGDSAAYFCVSLPSSLAGVNEQYFGPGTRLTVT.

This clonotype showed up just a few times. This chain uses TRBV9 with TRBJ2-3, with TRBD2 identical over 10 bases. The CDR3 has 17 amino acids. Unmatched junction bases numbered 11, after V lost 4 bases and J lost 3 bases. The V gene's germline CDR1 is SGDLS and CDR2 YYNGEE. The DNA of the CDR3 is TGTGCCAGCAGCCCAGACCTAGCGGGAGTAGGTACAGATACGCAGTATTTT. Amino acids: CASSPDLAGVGTDTQYF.

This clonotype has at least ten counts. This rearrangement joins TRBV19 to TRBJ1-1; unclear D gene. Trimming pared 3 bases from V and 7 bases from J, leaving 12 bases between. The CDR3 runs 13 residues. Germline V gene data show CDR1 as LNHDA and CDR2 as SQIVND (reference sequence). The CDR3 loop is CASSMIRPGEAFF. The CDR3 DNA follows: TGTGCCAGTAGTATGATCCGACCGGGTGAAGCTTTCTTT.

This clonotype has at least ten counts. The genes are TRBV5-1 and TRBJ1-6; 9 nucleotides agree with TRBD1. Germline V gene lookup returns CDR1 SGHRS and CDR2 YFSETQ. V lost 0 bases and J lost 7; bases outside the gene matches: 5. The CDR3 consists of 16 residues. DNA of the CDR3: TGCGCCAGCAGCTTGGTCGGTGGACAGGGGAATTCACCCCTCCACTTT. The encoded protein is CASSLVGGQGNSPLHF.

This clonotype was recorded many times. The rearrangement joins TRBV28 to TRBJ2-7; D uncertain. V lost 3 bases, J lost 1 base, and 13 bases lay in between. The CDR3 covers 15 residues. From germline, CDR1 is MDHEN and CDR2 SYDVKM. The CDR3 region has the DNA TGTGCCAGCAGTTTCCAGCCAGCGTATTCCTACGAGCAGTACTTC. Protein sequence: CASSFQPAYSYEQYF.

This clonotype was seen a handful of times. One junction end does not reproduce the germline sequence, and a read error may be involved. The CDR3 is CASSFLGGHYSYTF. CDR3 sequence (DNA): TGTGCCAGCAGCTTTCTGGGGGGTCACTATAGCTACACCTTC. The J gene is TRBJ1-2, the V gene TRBV7-9; a possible D gene is TRBD1 (5 bases). Germline V gene data show CDR1 as SEHNR and CDR2 as FQNEAQ (reference sequence). The CDR3 runs to 14 residues. The entire variable domain, with the rest obtained from reference TRBV7-9 and TRBJ1-2, is as follows: DTGVSQNPRHKITKRGQNVTFRCDPISEHNRLYWYRQTLGQGPEFLTYFQNEAQLEKSRLLSDRFSAERPKGSFSTLEIQRTEQGDSAMYLCASSFLGGHYSYTFGSGTRLTVV.

The table lists this clonotype with many counts. V is TRBV28 and J is TRBJ2-7; D is unresolved. CDR3 length equals 12 residues. V shed 7 bases and J shed 7 bases, with 14 bases lying between them. Germline V gene lookup returns CDR1 MDHEN and CDR2 SYDVKM. CDR3 sequence reads: CASKTEEREQYF. The CDR3 DNA reads TGTGCCAGCAAGACTGAGGAGCGTGAGCAGTACTTC.

This clonotype came up a few times. The V call is TRBV5-1, the J call TRBJ2-7, with D perhaps TRBD2 (5 bases). The CDR3 length is 14 residues. Trimming took off 0 bases at V and 4 bases at J, with 11 bases between the two ends. Looked up from germline, CDR1 is SGHRS and CDR2 is YFSETQ. The DNA for the CDR3 is TGCGCCAGCAGCTTGGAGGTGAGAGGGTACGAGCAGTACTTC. Its protein is CASSLEVRGYEQYF.

This clonotype has just a few counts. The germline gene is not matched at one end of the junction; a read error may be the cause. The chain has TRBV7-8 and TRBJ2-6; a possible D gene is TRBD1 (5 bases). This CDR3 comprises 15 residues. Germline-derived CDR1 and CDR2 are SGHVS and FQNEAQ. The CDR3: CASSARGSGANVLTF. CDR3 in DNA: TGCGCCAGCAGCGCAAGGGGTTCTGGGGCCAACGTCCTGACTTTC.

This clonotype was recorded at least ten times. J is TRBJ1-2 and V is TRBV6-1, with D tentatively TRBD1 (5 bases). V was pared by 5 bases and J by 4 bases, with 11 bases between. Germline CDR1 and CDR2: MNHNS and SASEGT. The length of the CDR3 is 13 residues. The CDR3 loop reads CASSYMTAYGYTF. The CDR3 DNA reads as TGTGCCAGCAGTTACATGACAGCCTATGGCTACACCTTC.

The chain couples TRBV29-1 to TRBJ2-7, with 9 nucleotides matching TRBD1. CDR3 size: 15 residues. V shed 4 bases, J shed 2 bases, and the junction held 9 bases outside the gene matches. Germline-derived CDR1 and CDR2 are SQVTM and ANQGSEA. Here the CDR3 DNA reads TGCAGCGTTGTTGTTCGGGGACAGGGACCCTACGAGCAGTACTTC. This codes for CSVVVRGQGPYEQYF.

The chain combines TRBV5-1 with TRBJ2-5; D remains ambiguous. Trimming removed 1 base from V and 5 bases from J, with 18 bases in between. The CDR3 has 16 residues. Germline V gene lookup returns CDR1 SGHRS and CDR2 YFSETQ. CDR3 region: CASSLQPAQPVETQYF. CDR3 sequence (DNA): TGCGCCAGCAGCTTGCAACCGGCCCAACCCGTCGAGACCCAGTACTTC.

The chain is built from TRBV18 and TRBJ2-3; 7 nucleotides line up with TRBD1. The CDR3 sequence is 16 residues long. Germline CDR1 reads KGHSH; CDR2 reads LQKENI. With 0 bases clipped from V and 0 bases from J, the junction kept 3 bases outside the gene matches. DNA for the CDR3: TGTGCCAGCTCACCACCTAGGGACAGAAGCACAGATACGCAGTATTTT. Residues: CASSPPRDRSTDTQYF.

This clonotype appeared many times. This chain connects TRBV28 to TRBJ1-5, with D possibly matching TRBD1 (5 bases). There are 14 residues in the CDR3. The V gene's germline CDR1 is MDHEN and CDR2 SYDVKM. V was pared by 5 bases and J by 1 base, with 9 bases between. The chain's CDR3 is CASSPDRSNQPQHF. The CDR3 bases are TGTGCCAGCAGTCCCGACAGAAGCAATCAGCCCCAGCATTTT.

This clonotype was counted ten times or more. This sequence joins TRBV11-1 and TRBJ1-1; 8 bases match TRBD1. The CDR3 is 15 amino acids. J gave up 4 bases and V 4 bases, and 8 bases lay outside the gene matches. Germline CDR1 and CDR2: SGHAT and FQDESV (reference sequence). DNA of the CDR3: TGTGCCAGCAGCTACGGACAGGGTCGAGGCACTGAAGCTTTCTTT. It translates to CASSYGQGRGTEAFF.

This clonotype was seen a few times. The chain uses TRBV4-1 and TRBJ2-2, with TRBD2 identical over 12 bases. Germline V lookup: CDR1 MGHRA, CDR2 YSYEKL. The CDR3 runs 16 residues. V trimming: 3 bases; J trimming: 3 bases; junction bases outside the gene matches: 2. CDR3 sequence: CASSQTSGRYTGELFF. The CDR3 DNA reads TGCGCCAGCAGCCAGACTAGCGGGAGATACACCGGGGAGCTGTTTTTT.

This clonotype was recorded many times. This rearrangement joins TRBV11-2 to TRBJ2-3; 9 nucleotides line up with TRBD2. J gave up 9 bases and V 0 bases, and 10 bases lay outside the gene matches. There are 16 residues in the CDR3. Looked up from germline, CDR1 is SGHAT and CDR2 is FQNNGV. The CDR3 DNA sequence: TGTGCCAGCAGCTTAGATGGGGCGGGAGGGCCTTTAACGCAGTATTTT. This encodes CASSLDGAGGPLTQYF.

The chain uses TRBV20-1 and TRBJ1-3, with D unclear. The ends were cut back, 2 bases at V and 5 bases at J, with 4 bases in the middle. This CDR3 contains 11 residues. Germline CDR1 is DFQATT and CDR2 is SNEGSKA (reference sequence). In DNA, the CDR3 is TGCAGTGCTAGATGCAGAAACACCATATATTTT. As protein: CSARCRNTIYF.

This clonotype was detected many times. The chain is built from TRBV12-3 or TRBV12-4 and TRBJ2-3; tentatively, D is TRBD1 (5 bases). V was trimmed by 7 bases and J by 2 bases, leaving 16 bases between them. The CDR3 runs 15 residues. CDR3 residues: CASTFGAATTDTQYF. In DNA, the CDR3 is TGTGCCAGCACCTTTGGGGCGGCAACCACAGATACGCAGTATTTT.

This clonotype was counted at least ten times. The CDR3 loop reads CSARDFKAYYSTDTQYF. In DNA, the CDR3 is TGCAGTGCTAGAGATTTTAAGGCTTACTATAGCACAGATACGCAGTATTTT. This rearrangement joins TRBV20-1 to TRBJ2-3; D is ambiguous. Trimming shortened V by 0 bases and J by 0 bases, and 16 bases separated the two germline ends. CDR1 is DFQATT, CDR2 SNEGSKA, per germline (reference sequence). CDR3 length equals 17 residues.

This clonotype was seen many times. The chain recombines TRBV18 with TRBJ1-1, with D possibly TRBD1 on 5 matching bases. Germline V lookup: CDR1 KGHSH, CDR2 LQKENI. Trimming cost V 2 bases and J 3 bases, with 13 bases left between them. The CDR3 has 15 residues. The CDR3 DNA reads TGTGCCAGCTCACCAAATACAGGCGATTACACTGAAGCTTTCTTT. It translates to CASSPNTGDYTEAFF.

Of note for this clonotype: A much larger clone differs by one base, so this may be a read error. This chain links TRBV6-1 with TRBJ1-2, with D perhaps TRBD1 (5 bases). The CDR3 is 14 amino acids. From germline, CDR1 is MNHNS and CDR2 SASEGT. In DNA form, the CDR3 reads TGTGCCAGCAATGAAAGGGGAAGGAAGGATGGCTACACCTTC. This gives the protein CASNERGRKDGYTF.

This clonotype has a handful of counts. V is TRBV12-3 or TRBV12-4 and J is TRBJ1-1; 8 bases line up with TRBD1. The trim removed 5 bases at V and 7 bases at J, leaving 6 bases unmatched. CDR3 size: 13 residues. CDR3 region: CASSARGLVEAFF. The DNA of the CDR3 is TGTGCCAGCAGTGCCAGGGGGCTAGTTGAAGCTTTCTTT.

This clonotype was seen repeatedly, ten times or more. The rearrangement uses TRBV2 and TRBJ1-6, with unresolved D. CDR1 and CDR2 (germline): SNHLY, FYNNEI. This CDR3 contains 15 residues. V lost 6 bases and J lost 6, with 15 bases in between. The CDR3 is CASRDLEGANSPLHF. The CDR3 DNA sequence: TGTGCCAGCAGAGACCTAGAAGGCGCTAATTCACCCCTCCACTTT.

The table lists this clonotype with many counts. The CDR3 here is CASSPRGTTTGELFF. The CDR3 region has the DNA TGTGCCAGCAGCCCACGGGGGACTACGACCGGGGAGCTGTTTTTT. The chain is built from TRBV7-9 and TRBJ2-2, with TRBD2 identical over 7 bases. The CDR3 spans 15 residues. The V segment lost 5 bases and the J segment 5 bases; nucleotides outside the gene matches: 8. CDR1 SEHNR and CDR2 FQNEAQ come from the germline V gene (reference sequence).